This T cell receptor beta chain was documented in a study of technical replicates of blood from a handful of donors. V was pared by 2 bases and J by 5 bases, with 9 bases between. This CDR3 has 13 residues. Germline assignment: CDR1 SGHVS and CDR2 FQNEAQ. TCRdb's table, derived via immunoSEQ multiplex PCR, lists solely in-frame clones and lacks some. The sample has 65,000 to 85,000 clones, around 96% seen once. The chain employs TRBV7-8 and TRBJ2-5; D call uncertain. The clonotype originates from a human donor in good health. The sequencing input was T cells isolated from PBMCs. The CDR3 sequence is CASSLLSSETQYF. The CDR3 DNA reads as TGTGCCAGCAGCTTATTATCCTCGGAGACCCAGTACTTC. Using reference TRBV7-8 and TRBJ2-5 for the parts outside the CDR3, the full variable domain is GAGVSQSPRYKVAKRGQDVALRCDPISGHVSLFWYQQALGQGPEFLTYFQNEAQLDKSGLPSDRFFAERPEGSVSTLKIQRTQQEDSAVYLCASSLLSSETQYFGPGTRLLVL.